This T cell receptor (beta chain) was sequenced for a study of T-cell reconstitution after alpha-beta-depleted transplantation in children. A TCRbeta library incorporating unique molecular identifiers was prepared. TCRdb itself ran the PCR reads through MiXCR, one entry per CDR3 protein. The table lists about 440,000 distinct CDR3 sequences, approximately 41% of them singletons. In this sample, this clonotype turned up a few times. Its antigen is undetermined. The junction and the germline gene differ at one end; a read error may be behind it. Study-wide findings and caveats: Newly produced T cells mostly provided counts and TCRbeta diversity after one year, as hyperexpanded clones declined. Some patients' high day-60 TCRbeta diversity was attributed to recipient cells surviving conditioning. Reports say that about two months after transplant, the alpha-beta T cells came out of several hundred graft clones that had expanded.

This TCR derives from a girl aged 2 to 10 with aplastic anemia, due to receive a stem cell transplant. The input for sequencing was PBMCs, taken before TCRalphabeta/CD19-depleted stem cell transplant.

CDR3 DNA: TGTGCCAGCTCACGACAGGGGAACCCCTACGACCAGTACTTC. This translates into CASSRQGNPYDQYF. V usage is TRBV18 and J usage is TRBJ2-7; 8 bases fit TRBD1. Germline V CDR1 and CDR2: KGHSH, LQKENI. This CDR3 has 14 residues.